This T cell receptor beta chain appears in the sequencing data of a study of blood T cell repertoires in COVID-19. As for the study in general: Among Cohort 3 donors, those recovered had two negative PCRs, clearance, or symptom resolution. From T cells, B-cell-depleted T cells, or PBMCs came the material, which was cDNA or gDNA.

The participants were between about 18 and 90 years old and came from some 23 US areas. Assay used: immunoSEQ multiplex PCR; TCRdb lists only in-frame clones, some missing. The table records 330,000 or so clones, about 87% of them present only once. The TCR originated in a man aged 40-50 years in a cohort exposed to, infected with or recovered from COVID-19 (not recorded which). The sequenced sample was PBMCs or T cells enriched from blood (not recorded which).

The CDR3 DNA reads TGCGCCAGCAGCGTAAAAGGGACAGGGGCCTACGAGCAGTACTTC. It is translated as CASSVKGTGAYEQYF. The gene calls are TRBV5-1 and TRBJ2-7; 10 bases map to TRBD1. The CDR3 sequence is 15 residues long. V was clipped by 4 bases and J by 2 bases; unmatched bases: 6. Germline CDR1 SGHRS, CDR2 YFSETQ.